This TCR beta chain was found in a study of coeliac disease. Study results and limitations: Lower clonality than controls marked TRB and TRG repertoires from active celiac intraepithelial and lamina propria samples. Cross-contamination between intraepithelial and lamina propria cells was possible.

Points on this clone: The antigen remains unidentified.

Cells were frozen in aliquots of 500,000, and one aliquot per fraction was sequenced. This CDR3 contains 16 residues. Per the germline V gene, CDR1 is SEHNR and CDR2 is FQNEAQ (reference sequence). V dropped 4 bases and J dropped 0 bases, with 14 bases sitting between them. TCRdb's table, derived via immunoSEQ multiplex PCR, lists solely in-frame clones and lacks some. This table has under 6,000 clones, about four fifths appearing once. The J gene is TRBJ2-3, the V gene TRBV7-9; D might be TRBD1 (6 bases). What was sequenced was lamina propria lymphocytes from the gut. The receptor comes from a woman between 18 and 29 years old with active celiac disease. For the CDR3, the DNA is TGTGCCAGCAGCTCTACAGGGTATTCAAGCACAGATACGCAGTATTTT. This gives the protein CASSSTGYSSTDTQYF.